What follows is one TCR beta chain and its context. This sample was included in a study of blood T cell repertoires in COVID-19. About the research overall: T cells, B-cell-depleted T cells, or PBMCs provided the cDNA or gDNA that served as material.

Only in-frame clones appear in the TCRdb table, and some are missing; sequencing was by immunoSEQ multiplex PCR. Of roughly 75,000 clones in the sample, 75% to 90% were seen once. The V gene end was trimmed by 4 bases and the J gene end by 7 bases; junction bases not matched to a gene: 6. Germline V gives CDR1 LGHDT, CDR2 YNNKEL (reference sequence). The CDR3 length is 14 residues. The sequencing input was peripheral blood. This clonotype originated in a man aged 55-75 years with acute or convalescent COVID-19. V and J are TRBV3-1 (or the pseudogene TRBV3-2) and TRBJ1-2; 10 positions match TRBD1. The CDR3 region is CASSRQDRGGGYTF. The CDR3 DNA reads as TGTGCCAGCAGCCGCCAGGACAGGGGGGGTGGCTACACCTTC.